This T cell receptor (beta chain) was sequenced during a study of T cell changes during pregnancy in multiple sclerosis. Trimming stripped 2 bases from V and 1 base from J, with 8 bases between. Germline-derived CDR1 and CDR2 are SGHAT and FQNNGV. The CDR3 sequence is 15 residues long. Produced via immunoSEQ multiplex PCR; TCRdb's table is partial and in-frame only. Of fewer than 70,000 clones in the sample, around 93% are singletons; the top ten hold around 2.7%. The J gene is TRBJ2-2, the V gene TRBV11-2; weak D call: TRBD2 (6 bases). This TCR came from a female donor in good health, enrolled as a control in a pregnancy study. Source: peripheral blood, taken in the second trimester of pregnancy. The CDR3 nucleotides are TGTGCCAGCAGCTTATGGACTAAGAACACCGGGGAGCTGTTTTTT. Translating gives CASSLWTKNTGELFF.